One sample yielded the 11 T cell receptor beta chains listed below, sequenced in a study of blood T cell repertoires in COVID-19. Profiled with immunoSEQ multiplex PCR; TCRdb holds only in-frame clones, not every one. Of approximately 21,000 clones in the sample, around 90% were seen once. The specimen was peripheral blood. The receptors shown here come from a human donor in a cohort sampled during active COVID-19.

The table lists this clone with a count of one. The CDR3 here is CASSFEQGKGHYEQYF. In nucleotides, the CDR3 is TGCGCCAGCAGCTTTGAACAGGGGAAGGGTCACTACGAGCAGTACTTC. The genes are TRBV5-1 and TRBJ2-7, with TRBD1 identical over 7 bases. Germline trimming cut 2 bases from V and 3 bases from J; bases unmatched to any gene: 11. CDR3 length: 16 residues. Germline CDR1 SGHRS, CDR2 YFSETQ.

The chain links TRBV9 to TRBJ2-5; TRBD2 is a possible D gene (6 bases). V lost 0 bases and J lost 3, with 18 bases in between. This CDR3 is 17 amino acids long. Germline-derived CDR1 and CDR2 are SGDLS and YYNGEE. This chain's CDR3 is CASSVAPQSAGKETQYF. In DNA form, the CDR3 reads TGTGCCAGCAGCGTAGCCCCGCAAAGTGCGGGGAAAGAGACCCAGTACTTC.

The CDR3 region is CASSEAGPSSYNEQFF. CDR3 DNA: TGTGCCAGCAGTGAGGCGGGGCCCAGCTCCTACAATGAGCAGTTCTTC. The chain is built from TRBV25-1 and TRBJ2-1; TRBD2 might be the D (6 bases). V was cut by 3 bases and J by 0 bases, with 12 bases left in between. CDR1 is MGHDK, CDR2 SYGVNS, per germline. This CDR3 is 16 amino acids long.

CDR3 in DNA: TGTGCCAGCAGTTACCACTCCGAGGGCCACGGGGAGCTGTTTTTT. Its protein product is CASSYHSEGHGELFF. This rearrangement joins TRBV6-2 or TRBV6-3 to TRBJ2-2; possible D gene TRBD2, 5 bases. The CDR3 contains 15 residues. Between the trimmed V and J ends, which lost 2 bases and 7 bases, there was a span of 14 bases. Germline V gene data show CDR1 as MNHEY and CDR2 as SVGEGT.

The CDR3 DNA sequence: TGTGCCAGCTCACCAGGAGCGGAACTAGCCAAAAACATTCAGTACTTC. Protein product: CASSPGAELAKNIQYF. This chain joins TRBV18 and TRBJ2-4; D is perhaps TRBD2 (5 bases). V lost 2 bases and J 0 bases, leaving 11 bases between the germline ends. Germline V lookup: CDR1 KGHSH, CDR2 LQKENI. CDR3 length equals 16 residues.

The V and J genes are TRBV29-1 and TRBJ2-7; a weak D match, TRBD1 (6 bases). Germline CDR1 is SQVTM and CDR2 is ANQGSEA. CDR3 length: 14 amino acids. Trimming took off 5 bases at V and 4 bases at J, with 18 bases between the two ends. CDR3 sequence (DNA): TGCAGCGTTTCCAAACAGGGAGAGAGGTACGAGCAGTACTTC. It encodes CSVSKQGERYEQYF.

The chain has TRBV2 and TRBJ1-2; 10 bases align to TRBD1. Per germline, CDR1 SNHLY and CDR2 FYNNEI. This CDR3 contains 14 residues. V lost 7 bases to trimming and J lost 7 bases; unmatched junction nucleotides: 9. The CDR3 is CASIPGTGVTGYTF. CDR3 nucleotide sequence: TGTGCCAGCATTCCCGGGACAGGGGTGACTGGCTACACCTTC.

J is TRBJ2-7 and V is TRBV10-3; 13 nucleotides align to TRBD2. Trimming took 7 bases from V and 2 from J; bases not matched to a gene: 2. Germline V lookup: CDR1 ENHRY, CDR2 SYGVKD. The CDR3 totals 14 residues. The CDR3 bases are TGTGCCATCAAGGGACTAGCGGGGCCCTACGAGCAGTACTTC. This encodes CAIKGLAGPYEQYF.

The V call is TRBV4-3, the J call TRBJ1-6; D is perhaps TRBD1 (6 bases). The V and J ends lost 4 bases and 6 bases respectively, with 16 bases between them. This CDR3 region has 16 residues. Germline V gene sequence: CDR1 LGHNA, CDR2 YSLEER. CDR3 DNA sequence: TGCGCCAGCAGCCGGGACACAGGGTCCGGTAATTCACCCCTCCACTTT. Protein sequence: CASSRDTGSGNSPLHF.

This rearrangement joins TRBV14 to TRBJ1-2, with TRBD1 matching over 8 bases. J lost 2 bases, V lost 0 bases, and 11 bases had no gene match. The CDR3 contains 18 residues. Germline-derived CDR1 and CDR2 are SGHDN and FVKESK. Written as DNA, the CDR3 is TGTGCCAGCAGCCAAGACGCCAGGGGGCTCCGATTCAACTATGGCTACACCTTC. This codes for CASSQDARGLRFNYGYTF.

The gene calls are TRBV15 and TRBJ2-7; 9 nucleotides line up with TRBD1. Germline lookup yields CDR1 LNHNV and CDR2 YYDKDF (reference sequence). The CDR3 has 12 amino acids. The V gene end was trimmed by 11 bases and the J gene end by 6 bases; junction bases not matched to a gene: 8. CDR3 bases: TGTGCCGGTCACAGGGGGCCCTGCGAGCAGTACTTC. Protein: CAGHRGPCEQYF.